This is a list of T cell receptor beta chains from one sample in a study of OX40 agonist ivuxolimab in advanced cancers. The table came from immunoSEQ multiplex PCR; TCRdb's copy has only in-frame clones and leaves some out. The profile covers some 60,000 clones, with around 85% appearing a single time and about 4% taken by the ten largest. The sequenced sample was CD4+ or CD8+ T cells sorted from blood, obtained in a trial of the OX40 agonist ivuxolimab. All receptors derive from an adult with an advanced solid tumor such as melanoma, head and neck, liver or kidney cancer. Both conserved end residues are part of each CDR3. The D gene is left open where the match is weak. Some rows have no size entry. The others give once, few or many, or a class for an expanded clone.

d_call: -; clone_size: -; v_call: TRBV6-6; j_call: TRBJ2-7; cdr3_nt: TGTGCCAGCAGTCGACCGGGCAAGGGCGGCTACGAGCAGTACTTC; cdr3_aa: CASSRPGKGGYEQYF
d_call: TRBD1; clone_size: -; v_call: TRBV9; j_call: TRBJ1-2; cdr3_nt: TGTGCCAGCAGCGACAGGGGAAATGGCTACACCTTC; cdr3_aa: CASSDRGNGYTF
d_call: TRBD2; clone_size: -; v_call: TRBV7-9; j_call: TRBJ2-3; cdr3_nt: TGTGCCAGCAGCTTCAGGACTAGCGGCAGCACAGATACGCAGTATTTT; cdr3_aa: CASSFRTSGSTDTQYF
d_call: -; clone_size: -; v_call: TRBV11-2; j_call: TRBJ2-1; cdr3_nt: TGTGCCAGCACCCAGTCAGGCCGGGGCAATGAGCAGTTCTTC; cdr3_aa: CASTQSGRGNEQFF
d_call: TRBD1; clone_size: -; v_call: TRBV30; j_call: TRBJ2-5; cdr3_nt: TGTGCCTGGAAGGCAGGGGGCCAAGAGACCCAGTACTTC; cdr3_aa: CAWKAGGQETQYF
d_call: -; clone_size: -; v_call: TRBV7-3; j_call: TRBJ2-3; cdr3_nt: TGTGCCAGCAGCTTAAGTGGTCCAGATACGCAGTATTTT; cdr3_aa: CASSLSGPDTQYF
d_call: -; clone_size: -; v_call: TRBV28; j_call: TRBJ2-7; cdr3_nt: TGTGCCAGCAGTTTATTTGGACTCTACGAGCAGTACTTC; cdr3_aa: CASSLFGLYEQYF
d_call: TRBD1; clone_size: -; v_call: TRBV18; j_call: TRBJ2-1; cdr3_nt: TGTGCCAGCTCACTAGGGACAGGGGGCATGAATGAGCAGTTCTTC; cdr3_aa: CASSLGTGGMNEQFF
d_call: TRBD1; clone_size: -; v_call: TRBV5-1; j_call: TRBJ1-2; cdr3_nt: TGCGCCAGCAGCACCGGGACAGAGTATGGCTACACCTTC; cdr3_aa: CASSTGTEYGYTF
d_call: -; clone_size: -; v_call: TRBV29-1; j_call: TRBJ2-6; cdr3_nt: TGCAGCGTTGAAACAACGACGGGAAGCTCTGGGGCCAACGTCCTGACTTTC; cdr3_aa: CSVETTTGSSGANVLTF
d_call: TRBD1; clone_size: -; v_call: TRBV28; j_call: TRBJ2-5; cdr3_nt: TGTGCCAGCAGTTACCAACAGGGGTTAGAGACCCAGTACTTC; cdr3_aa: CASSYQQGLETQYF
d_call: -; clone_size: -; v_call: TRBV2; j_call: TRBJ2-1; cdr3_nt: TGTGCCAGCACCGATTCCGATTCCATCAGGGGATGGAACAATGAGCAGTTCTTC; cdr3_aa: CASTDSDSIRGWNNEQFF
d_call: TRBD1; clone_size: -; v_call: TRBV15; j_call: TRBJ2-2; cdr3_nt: TGTGCCACGCGACAGGGGGTGAACACCGGGGAGCTGTTTTTT; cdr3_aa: CATRQGVNTGELFF
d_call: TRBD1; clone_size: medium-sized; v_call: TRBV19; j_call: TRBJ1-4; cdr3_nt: TGTGCCACAAGATCGACAGGGGGCGGCGAAAAACTGTTTTTT; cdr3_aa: CATRSTGGGEKLFF
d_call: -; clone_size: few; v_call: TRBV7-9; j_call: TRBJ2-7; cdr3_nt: TGTGCCAGCAGCTTATTAGGGGACTACGAGCAGTACTTC; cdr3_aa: CASSLLGDYEQYF
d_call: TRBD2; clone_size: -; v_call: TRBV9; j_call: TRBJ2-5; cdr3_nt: TGTGCCAGCAGCCCTGGGACTAGCGGGGCCCAAGAGACCCAGTACTTC; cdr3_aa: CASSPGTSGAQETQYF
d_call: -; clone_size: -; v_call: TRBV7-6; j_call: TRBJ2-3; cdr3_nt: TGTGCCAGCAGCTTAGCTGGCTACTCCGAAGGTACGCAGTATTTT; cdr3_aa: CASSLAGYSEGTQYF
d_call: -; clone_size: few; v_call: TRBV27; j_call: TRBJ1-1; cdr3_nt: TGTGCCAGCAGTTTCCAGGGGAACACTGAAGCTTTCTTT; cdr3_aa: CASSFQGNTEAFF
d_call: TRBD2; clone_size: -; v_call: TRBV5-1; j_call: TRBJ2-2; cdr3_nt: TGCGCCAGCAGCGGTCCGGGGGGCGGGGAGCTGTTTTTT; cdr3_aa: CASSGPGGGELFF
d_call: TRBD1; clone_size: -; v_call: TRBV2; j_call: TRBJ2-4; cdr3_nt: TGTGCCAGCAGAGTCGGACAGGGGGTAACGTACATTCAGTACTTC; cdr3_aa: CASRVGQGVTYIQYF
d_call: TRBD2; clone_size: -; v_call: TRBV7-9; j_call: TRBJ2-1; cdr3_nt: TGTGCCAGCAGCTTGGGACTAGCCCCCAATGAGCAGTTCTTC; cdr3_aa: CASSLGLAPNEQFF
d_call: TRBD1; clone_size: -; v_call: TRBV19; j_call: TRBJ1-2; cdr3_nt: TGTGCCAGTAGTCCCCTCACAGGGGTCGACGTCTATGGCTACACCTTC; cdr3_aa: CASSPLTGVDVYGYTF
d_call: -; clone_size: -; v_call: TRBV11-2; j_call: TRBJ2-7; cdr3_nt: TGTGCCAGCAGCCACTCGGCGGGGTCCTACGAGCAGTACTTC; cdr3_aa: CASSHSAGSYEQYF
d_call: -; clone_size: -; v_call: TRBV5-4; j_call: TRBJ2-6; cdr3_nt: TGTGCCAGCAGCTTGGGCAGCTCTGGGGCCAACGTCCTGACTTTC; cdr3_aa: CASSLGSSGANVLTF
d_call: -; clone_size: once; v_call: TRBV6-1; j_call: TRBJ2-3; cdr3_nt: TGTGCCAGCACGGTGAGGACGCAAAGGGATACGCAGTATTTT; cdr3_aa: CASTVRTQRDTQYF
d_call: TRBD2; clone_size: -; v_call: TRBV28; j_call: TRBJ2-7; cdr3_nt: TGTGCCAGCAGTCCTGGACTAGCGGGGGGGCCCGGTTACGAGCAGTACTTC; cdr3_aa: CASSPGLAGGPGYEQYF
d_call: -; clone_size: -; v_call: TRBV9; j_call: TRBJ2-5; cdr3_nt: TGTGCCAGCAGCGATCGGGGATCAGGGGCCGGAGAGACCCAGTACTTC; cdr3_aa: CASSDRGSGAGETQYF
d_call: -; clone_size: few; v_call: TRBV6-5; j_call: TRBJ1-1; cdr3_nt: TGTGCCAGCAGTTACCTCAGTCGGGGGAGAGGGACTGAAGCTTTCTTT; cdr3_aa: CASSYLSRGRGTEAFF
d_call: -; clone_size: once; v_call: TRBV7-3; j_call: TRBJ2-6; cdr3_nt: TGTGCCAGCAGCCCACACCTTGGGGCTGGGGCCAACGTCCTGACTTTC; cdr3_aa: CASSPHLGAGANVLTF
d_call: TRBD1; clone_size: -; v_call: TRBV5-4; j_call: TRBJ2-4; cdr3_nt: TGTGCCAGCAGCTCCTTGGACAGGGTTGGAAACATTCAGTACTTC; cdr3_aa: CASSSLDRVGNIQYF
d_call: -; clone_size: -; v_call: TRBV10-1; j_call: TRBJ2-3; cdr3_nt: TGCGCCAGCAGTGAGTCGAGGGCAGATACGCAGTATTTT; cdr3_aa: CASSESRADTQYF
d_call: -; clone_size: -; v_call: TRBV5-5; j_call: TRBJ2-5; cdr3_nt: TGTGCCAGCAGCCGTGGGCCCACCCAGACCCAGTACTTC; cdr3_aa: CASSRGPTQTQYF
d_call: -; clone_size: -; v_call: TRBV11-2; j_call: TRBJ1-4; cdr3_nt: TGTGCCAGCAGCCGCCAGGGTCCAAGTGAAAAACTGTTTTTT; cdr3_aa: CASSRQGPSEKLFF
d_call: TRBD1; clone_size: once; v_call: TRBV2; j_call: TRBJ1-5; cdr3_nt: TGTGCCAGCAGTGAAGCGCTGGCAGGGGGAAGCAATCAGCCCCAGCATTTT; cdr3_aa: CASSEALAGGSNQPQHF
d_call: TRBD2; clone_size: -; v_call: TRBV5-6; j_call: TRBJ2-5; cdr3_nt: TGTGCCAGCACCCTGACTAGCGGGGGTCAAGAGACCCAGTACTTC; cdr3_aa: CASTLTSGGQETQYF
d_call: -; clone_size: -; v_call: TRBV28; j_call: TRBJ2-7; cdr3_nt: TGTGCCAGCCAAAATGGACCGGACTCGTACTTC; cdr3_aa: CASQNGPDSYF
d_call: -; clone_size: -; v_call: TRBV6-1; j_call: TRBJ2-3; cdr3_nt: TGTGCCAGCAGTTGGGAGCGTAGCACAGATACGCAGTATTTT; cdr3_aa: CASSWERSTDTQYF
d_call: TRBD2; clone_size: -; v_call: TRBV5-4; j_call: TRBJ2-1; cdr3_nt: TGTGCCAGCAGCTTCCTATTCGCGGGGGATGAGCAGTTCTTC; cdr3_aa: CASSFLFAGDEQFF
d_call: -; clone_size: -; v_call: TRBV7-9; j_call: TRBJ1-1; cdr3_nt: TGTGCCAGCAGCTTGGGGGGGCAGACTGAAGCTTTCTTT; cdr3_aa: CASSLGGQTEAFF
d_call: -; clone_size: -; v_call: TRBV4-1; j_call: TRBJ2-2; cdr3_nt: TGCGCCAGCAGCCAACCCGGGACAAAGAACACCGGGGAGCTGTTTTTT; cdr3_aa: CASSQPGTKNTGELFF
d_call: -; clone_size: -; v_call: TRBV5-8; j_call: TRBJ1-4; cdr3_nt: TGTGCCAGCAGCTTGGGTGGAGGGGGATCCGCAACTAATGAAAAACTGTTTTTT; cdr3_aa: CASSLGGGGSATNEKLFF
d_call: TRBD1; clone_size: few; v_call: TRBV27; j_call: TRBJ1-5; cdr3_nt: TGTGCCAGCAGTTTACTGACAGGGGCTCAGCCCCAGCATTTT; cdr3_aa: CASSLLTGAQPQHF
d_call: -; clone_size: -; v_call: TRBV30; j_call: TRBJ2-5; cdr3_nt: TGTGCCTGGAGTGCGGGCGGGGGCGTGGAGACCCAGTACTTC; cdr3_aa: CAWSAGGGVETQYF